The clone carrying this T cell receptor beta chain has only one observation. V trimming: 5 bases; J trimming: 5 bases; junction bases outside the gene matches: 7. This CDR3 comprises 14 residues. In germline, CDR1 is SGHTA, CDR2 FQGNSA. Per the original methods: Reference gene primer amplification gave nucleated cell count estimates. The assay was immunoSEQ multiplex PCR, and TCRdb's table has in-frame clones only and misses some. Clonal size and the V and J genes are those of that table, whereas D and trimming came from the DNA. This sample yields 250,000 to 300,000 clones, of which 70% to 90% are seen a single time; around 12% belongs to the top ten. Recruited during active infection, patients (from Seattle) were subsequently followed longitudinally. This entry is derived from a study of blood T cell repertoires in COVID-19. Study summary: Samples taken during acute and convalescent COVID-19 were collected in the United States, Italy and Spain. PBMCs, B-cell-depleted T cells, or T cells provided the cDNA or gDNA that made up the material.

This chain joins TRBV7-2 and TRBJ1-1; TRBD1 matches at 8 bases. This sequence was found in a woman aged 70 to 79 with COVID-19, enrolled during active disease. The source material was peripheral blood. In nucleotides, the CDR3 is TGTGCCAGCAGCCCCATACAGGGGGTAACTGAAGCTTTCTTT. Translation: CASSPIQGVTEAFF. The whole variable domain, filled in from reference TRBV7-2 and TRBJ1-1, reads GAGVSQSPSNKVTEKGKDVELRCDPISGHTALYWYRQSLGQGLEFLIYFQGNSAPDKSGLPSDRFSAERTGGSVSTLTIQRTQQEDSAVYLCASSPIQGVTEAFFGQGTRLTVV.